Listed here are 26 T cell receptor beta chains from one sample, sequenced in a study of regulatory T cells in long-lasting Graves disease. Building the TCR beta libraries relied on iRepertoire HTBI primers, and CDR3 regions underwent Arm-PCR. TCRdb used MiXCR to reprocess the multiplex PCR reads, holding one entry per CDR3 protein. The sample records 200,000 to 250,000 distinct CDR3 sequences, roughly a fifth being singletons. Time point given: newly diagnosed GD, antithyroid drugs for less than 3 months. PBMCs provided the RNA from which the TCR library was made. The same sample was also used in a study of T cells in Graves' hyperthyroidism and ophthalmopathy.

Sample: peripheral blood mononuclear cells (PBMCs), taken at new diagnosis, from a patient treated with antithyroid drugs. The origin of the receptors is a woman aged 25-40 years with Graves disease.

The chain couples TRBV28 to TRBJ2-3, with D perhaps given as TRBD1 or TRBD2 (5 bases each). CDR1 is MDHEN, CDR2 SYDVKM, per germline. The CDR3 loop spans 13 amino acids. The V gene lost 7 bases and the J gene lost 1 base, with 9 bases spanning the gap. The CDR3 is CASTRGGTDTQYF. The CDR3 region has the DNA TGTGCCAGCACCAGAGGGGGCACAGATACGCAGTATTTT.

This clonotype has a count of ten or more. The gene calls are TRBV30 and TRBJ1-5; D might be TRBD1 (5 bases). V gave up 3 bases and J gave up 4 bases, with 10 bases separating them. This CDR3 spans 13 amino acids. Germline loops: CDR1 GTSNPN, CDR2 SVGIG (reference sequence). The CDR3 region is CAWSRDQNQPQHF. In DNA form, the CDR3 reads TGTGCCTGGAGCCGGGACCAAAATCAGCCCCAGCATTTT.

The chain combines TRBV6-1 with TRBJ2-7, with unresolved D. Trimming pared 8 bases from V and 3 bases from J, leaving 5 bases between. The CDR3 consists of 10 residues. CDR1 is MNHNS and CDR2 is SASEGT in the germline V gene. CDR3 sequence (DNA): TGTGCCAGCGGGTACTACGAGCAGTACTTC. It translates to CASGYYEQYF.

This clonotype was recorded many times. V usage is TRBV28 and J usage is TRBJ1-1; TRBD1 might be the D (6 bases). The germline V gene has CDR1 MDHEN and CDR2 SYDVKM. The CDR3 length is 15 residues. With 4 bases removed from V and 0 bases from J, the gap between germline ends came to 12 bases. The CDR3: CASSYGGAMNTEAFF. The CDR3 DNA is TGTGCCAGCAGTTACGGGGGGGCCATGAACACTGAAGCTTTCTTT.

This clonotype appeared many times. The CDR3: CSVVLAVGELFF. In DNA form, the CDR3 reads TGCAGCGTTGTCCTAGCGGTCGGGGAGCTGTTTTTT. The gene calls are TRBV29-1 and TRBJ2-2, with 7 bases that match TRBD2. From germline, CDR1 is SQVTM and CDR2 ANQGSEA. Trimming cost V 4 bases and J 7 bases; bases outside gene matches: 3. The CDR3 sequence is 12 residues long.

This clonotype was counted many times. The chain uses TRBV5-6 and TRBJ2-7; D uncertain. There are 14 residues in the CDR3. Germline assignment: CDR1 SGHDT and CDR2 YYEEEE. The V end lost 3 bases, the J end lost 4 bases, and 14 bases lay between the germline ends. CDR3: CASSYSRERYEQYF. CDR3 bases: TGTGCCAGCAGCTACTCAAGGGAACGATACGAGCAGTACTTC.

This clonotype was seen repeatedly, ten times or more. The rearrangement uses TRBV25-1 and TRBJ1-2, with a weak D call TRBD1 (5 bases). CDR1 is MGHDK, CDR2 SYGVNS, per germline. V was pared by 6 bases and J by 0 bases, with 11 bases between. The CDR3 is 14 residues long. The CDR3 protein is CASRAQGANYGYTF. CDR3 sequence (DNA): TGTGCCAGCAGAGCCCAGGGAGCTAACTATGGCTACACCTTC.

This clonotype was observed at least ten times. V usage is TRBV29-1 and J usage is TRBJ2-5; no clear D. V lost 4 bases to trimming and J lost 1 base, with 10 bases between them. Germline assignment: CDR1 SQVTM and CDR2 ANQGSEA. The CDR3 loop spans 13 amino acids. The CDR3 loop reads CSVGLLSQETQYF. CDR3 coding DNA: TGCAGCGTTGGGCTTTTGAGCCAAGAGACCCAGTACTTC.

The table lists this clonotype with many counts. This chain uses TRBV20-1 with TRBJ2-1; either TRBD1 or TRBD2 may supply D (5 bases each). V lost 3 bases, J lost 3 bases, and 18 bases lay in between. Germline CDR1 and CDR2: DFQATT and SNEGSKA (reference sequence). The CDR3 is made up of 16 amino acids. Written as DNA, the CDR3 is TGCAGTGCTAGGGAATGGTCCGGGACGAACTACAATGAGCAGTTCTTC. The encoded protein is CSAREWSGTNYNEQFF.

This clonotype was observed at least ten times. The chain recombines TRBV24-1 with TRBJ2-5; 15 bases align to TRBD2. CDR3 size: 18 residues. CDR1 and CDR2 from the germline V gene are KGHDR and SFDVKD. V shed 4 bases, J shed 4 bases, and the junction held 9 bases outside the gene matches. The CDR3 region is CATSDPPGLAGGRETQYF. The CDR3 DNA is TGTGCCACCAGTGACCCCCCGGGACTAGCGGGAGGAAGAGAGACCCAGTACTTC.

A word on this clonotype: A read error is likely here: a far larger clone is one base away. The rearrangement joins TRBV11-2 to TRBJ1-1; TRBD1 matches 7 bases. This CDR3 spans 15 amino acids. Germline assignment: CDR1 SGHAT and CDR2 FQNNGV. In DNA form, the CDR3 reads TGTGCCAGCAGCCGGTCTCGAGGGGGCAACACTGAAACTTTCTTT. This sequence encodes CASSRSRGGNTETFF.

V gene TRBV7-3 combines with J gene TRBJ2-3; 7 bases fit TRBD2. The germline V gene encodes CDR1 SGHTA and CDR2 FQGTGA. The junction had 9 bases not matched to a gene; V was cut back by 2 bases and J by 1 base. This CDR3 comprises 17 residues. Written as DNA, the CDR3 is TGTGCCAGCAGCTTATTGGGAGGGTCCCTACGCACAGATACGCAGTATTTT. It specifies CASSLLGGSLRTDTQYF.

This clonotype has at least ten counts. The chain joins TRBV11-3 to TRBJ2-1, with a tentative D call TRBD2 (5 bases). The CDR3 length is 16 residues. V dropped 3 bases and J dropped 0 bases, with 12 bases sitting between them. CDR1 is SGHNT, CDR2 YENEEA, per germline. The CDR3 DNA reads TGTGCCAGCAGCTTGGGTGGGAGAATCTCCTACAATGAGCAGTTCTTC. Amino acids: CASSLGGRISYNEQFF.

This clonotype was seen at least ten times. The CDR3 is CASRAGTDGNTIYF. CDR3 DNA: TGTGCCAGCAGGGCAGGGACAGATGGAAACACCATATATTTT. This chain uses TRBV6-4 with TRBJ1-3; the match to TRBD1 covers 7 bases. Germline V gene sequence: CDR1 MRHNA, CDR2 SNTAGT. J was trimmed by 3 bases and V by 6 bases; bases with no gene match: 5. CDR3 length equals 14 residues.

The CDR3 region is CASRSTVHTEAFF. CDR3 coding DNA: TGTGCCAGCAGGTCTACAGTGCACACTGAAGCTTTCTTT. This chain uses TRBV28 with TRBJ1-1; no clear D gene. Trimming took 6 bases from V and 3 from J, leaving 11 bases between them. This CDR3 contains 13 residues. Germline assignment: CDR1 MDHEN and CDR2 SYDVKM.

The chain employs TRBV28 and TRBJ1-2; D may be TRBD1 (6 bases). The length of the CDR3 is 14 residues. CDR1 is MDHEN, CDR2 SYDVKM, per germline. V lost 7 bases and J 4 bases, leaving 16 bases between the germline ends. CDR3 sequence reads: CASTPFQGFYGYTF. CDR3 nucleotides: TGTGCCAGCACCCCTTTCCAGGGGTTCTATGGCTACACCTTC.

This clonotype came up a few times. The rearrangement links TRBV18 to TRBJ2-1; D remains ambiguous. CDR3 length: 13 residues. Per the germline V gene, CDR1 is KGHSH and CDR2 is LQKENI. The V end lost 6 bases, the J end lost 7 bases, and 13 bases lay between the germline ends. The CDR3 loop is CASSQGRFNEQFF. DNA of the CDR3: TGTGCCAGCTCGCAAGGACGGTTTAATGAGCAGTTCTTC. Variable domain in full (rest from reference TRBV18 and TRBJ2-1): NAGVMQNPRHLVRRRGQEARLRCSPMKGHSHVYWYRQLPEEGLKFMVYLQKENIIDESGMPKERFSAEFPKEGPSILRIQQVVRGDSAAYFCASSQGRFNEQFFGPGTRLTVL.

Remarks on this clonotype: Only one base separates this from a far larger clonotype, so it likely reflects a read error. The CDR3 spells CASSAGQKGETQYF. The CDR3 region has the DNA TGTGCCAGCAGCGCGGGACAGAAAGGAGAGACCCAGTACTTC. The chain combines TRBV6-2 or TRBV6-3 with TRBJ2-5; the D gene is possibly TRBD1 (7 bases). Germline V gives CDR1 MNHEY, CDR2 SVGEGT. The V end was cut by 6 bases, the J end by 4 bases, with 15 bases between. The CDR3 has 14 residues.

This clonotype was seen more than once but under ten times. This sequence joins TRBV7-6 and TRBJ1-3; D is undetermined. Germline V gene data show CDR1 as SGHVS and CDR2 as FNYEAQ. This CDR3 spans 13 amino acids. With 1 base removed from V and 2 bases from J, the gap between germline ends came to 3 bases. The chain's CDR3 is CASSLDPGNTIYF. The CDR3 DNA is TGTGCCAGCAGCTTAGACCCTGGAAACACCATATATTTT.

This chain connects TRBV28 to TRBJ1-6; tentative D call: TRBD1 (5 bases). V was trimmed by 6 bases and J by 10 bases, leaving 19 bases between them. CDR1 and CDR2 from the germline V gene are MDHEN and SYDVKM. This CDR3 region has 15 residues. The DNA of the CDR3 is TGTGCCAGCAGCCCTGCAAACAGGAGCAAGTCACCCCTCCACTTT. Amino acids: CASSPANRSKSPLHF.

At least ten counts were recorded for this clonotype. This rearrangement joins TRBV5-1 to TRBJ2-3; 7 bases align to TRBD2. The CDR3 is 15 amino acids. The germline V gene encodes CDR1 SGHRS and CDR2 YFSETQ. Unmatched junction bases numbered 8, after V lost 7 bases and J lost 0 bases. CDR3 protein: CASWGGRGSTDTQYF. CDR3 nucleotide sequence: TGCGCCAGCTGGGGGGGACGAGGAAGCACAGATACGCAGTATTTT.

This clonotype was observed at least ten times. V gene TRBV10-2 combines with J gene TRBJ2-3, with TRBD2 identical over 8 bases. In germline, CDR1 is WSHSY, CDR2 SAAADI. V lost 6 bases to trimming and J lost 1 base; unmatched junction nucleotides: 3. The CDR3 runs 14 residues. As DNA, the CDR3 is TGCGCCAGCAGAGAGACTAGCGGCACAGATACGCAGTATTTT. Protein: CASRETSGTDTQYF.

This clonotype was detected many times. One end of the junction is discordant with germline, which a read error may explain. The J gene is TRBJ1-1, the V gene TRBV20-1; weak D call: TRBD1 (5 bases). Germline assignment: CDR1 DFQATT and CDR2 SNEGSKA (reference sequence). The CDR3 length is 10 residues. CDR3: CSAPRGPNRF. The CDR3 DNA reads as TGCAGTGCTCCTAGAGGGCCGAACAGGTTT.

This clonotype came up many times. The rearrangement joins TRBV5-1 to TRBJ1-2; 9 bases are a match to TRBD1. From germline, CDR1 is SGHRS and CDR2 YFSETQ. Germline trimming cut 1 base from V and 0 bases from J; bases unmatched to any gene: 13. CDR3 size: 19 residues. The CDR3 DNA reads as TGCGCCAGCAGCTTGAGCCCACAGGGGGCGAGGGTGACTAACTATGGCTACACCTTC. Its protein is CASSLSPQGARVTNYGYTF.

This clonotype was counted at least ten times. CDR3 in DNA: TGTGCCAGTAACCGACAGGGAGGTTCACCCCTCCACTTT. It translates to CASNRQGGSPLHF. V gene TRBV19 combines with J gene TRBJ1-6; 7 bases are a match to TRBD1. The germline gives CDR1 LNHDA, CDR2 SQIVND (reference sequence). Trimming removed 7 bases from V and 9 bases from J; junction bases left unmatched: 6. The length of the CDR3 is 13 residues.

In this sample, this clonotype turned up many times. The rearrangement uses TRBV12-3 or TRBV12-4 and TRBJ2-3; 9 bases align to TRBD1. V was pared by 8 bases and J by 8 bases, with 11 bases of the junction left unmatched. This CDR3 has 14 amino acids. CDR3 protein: CASGTGGAGATQYF. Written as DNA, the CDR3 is TGTGCCAGCGGAACAGGGGGCGCAGGGGCTACGCAGTATTTT.